Given below is one T cell receptor (beta chain) in context. Its antigen is as yet unknown. The PCR ran on 60 Vbeta and 13 Jbeta primers. Original processing methods: Per a later analysis, the number of unique TCR beta chains was around 80 million, of which some 9.9 million were shared. Some clones are missing from TCRdb's copy, which holds only in-frame ones; the method was immunoSEQ multiplex PCR. For V, J and clone size, that table is used; D and trimming come from the DNA. Of roughly 200,000 clones in the sample, roughly 85% are singletons; the top ten hold around 0.74%. The CDR3 has 14 amino acids. From germline, CDR1 is SGHRS and CDR2 YFSETQ. Trimming took 5 bases from V and 1 from J, leaving 9 bases between them. This record belongs to a study of cytomegalovirus exposure and HLA in healthy donors. The donors comprised healthy bone marrow donors. Whole-study results and caveats: There were some V segments, including TRBV6-2 and TRBV6-3, excluded as indistinguishable.

The sequence was collected from a woman between 40 and 50 years old in good health and CMV-seronegative. The chain couples TRBV5-1 to TRBJ2-2; the D gene is possibly TRBD1 (5 bases). Material for sequencing was PBMCs. DNA of the CDR3: TGCGCCAGCAGGTCCCAGGGGAACACCGGGGAGCTGTTTTTT. It codes for CASRSQGNTGELFF.